The rows below give T cell receptor beta chains drawn from one sample of a study of T cell responses to AZD1222 COVID-19 vaccine. TCRdb keeps only in-frame clones here, not all; method: immunoSEQ multiplex PCR. The sample shows 100,000 or so clones, 70% to 90% of them seen only once. The sample consisted of peripheral blood, taken on day 0 of AZD1222 vaccination. The receptor set was obtained from an adult in good health. CDR3s include the opening cysteine and the closing phenylalanine or tryptophan. D genes are given only for firm matches. Clone size is stated in some rows and not others, as once, few, many or a class when expanded.

D,V,length,J,size,CDR3,DNA
-,TRBV5-1,18,TRBJ1-6,-,CASSPVGGLSSYNSPLHF,TGCGCCAGCAGCCCGGTGGGGGGGCTGAGCTCCTATAATTCACCCCTCCACTTT
-,TRBV10-1,14,TRBJ2-3,-,CATAPLWPTDTQYF,TGCGCCACAGCCCCTCTCTGGCCCACAGATACGCAGTATTTT
-,TRBV4-1,16,TRBJ2-1,-,CASSQDRGADINEQFF,TGCGCCAGCAGCCAAGATAGGGGGGCTGATATAAATGAGCAGTTCTTC
-,TRBV5-1,16,TRBJ1-2,-,CASSLGPGLNLYGYTF,TGCGCCAGCAGCTTGGGGCCCGGCCTGAACCTCTATGGCTACACCTTC
-,TRBV5-4,14,TRBJ2-7,-,CASSLAEEGLEQYF,TGTGCCAGCAGCTTGGCCGAGGAGGGGTTGGAGCAGTACTTC
-,TRBV4-1,16,TRBJ1-6,once,CASSREEGRPNSPLHF,TGCGCCAGCAGCCGAGAGGAGGGACGACCAAATTCACCCCTCCACTTT
-,TRBV5-4,13,TRBJ2-2,-,CASSWEYTGELFF,TGTGCCAGCAGCTGGGAGTACACCGGGGAGCTGTTTTTT
-,TRBV11-1,14,TRBJ2-7,-,CASSLQVLPYEQYF,TGTGCCAGCAGCTTACAGGTGCTTCCCTACGAGCAGTACTTC
TRBD1,TRBV10-3,12,TRBJ1-2,-,CATFLDRVGYTF,TGTGCCACCTTTTTGGACAGGGTTGGCTACACCTTC
TRBD2,TRBV13,16,TRBJ2-7,-,CASSSITSGGTYEQYF,TGTGCCAGCAGCTCGATCACTAGCGGGGGTACCTACGAGCAGTACTTC
-,TRBV28,12,TRBJ1-2,-,CASSLGGTGYTF,TGTGCCAGCAGTTTGGGAGGAACTGGCTACACCTTC
-,TRBV19,12,TRBJ2-5,-,CASSKGRWTQYF,TGTGCCAGTAGTAAGGGGCGGTGGACCCAGTACTTC
TRBD1,TRBV2,16,TRBJ1-5,-,CASRAQDRPLNQPQHF,TGTGCCAGCAGAGCTCAGGACAGGCCACTAAATCAGCCCCAGCATTTT
TRBD1,TRBV6-5,15,TRBJ2-7,-,CASTRDRELAYEQYF,TGTGCCAGCACCCGGGACAGGGAATTGGCCTACGAGCAGTACTTC
-,TRBV10-1,12,TRBJ2-3,once,CASSVSGDTQYF,TGCGCCAGCAGTGTTTCGGGGGATACGCAGTATTTT
-,TRBV4-3,18,TRBJ2-1,-,CASSQVLFTQINSNEQFF,TGCGCCAGCAGCCAAGTTCTGTTTACGCAGATCAATAGCAATGAGCAGTTCTTC